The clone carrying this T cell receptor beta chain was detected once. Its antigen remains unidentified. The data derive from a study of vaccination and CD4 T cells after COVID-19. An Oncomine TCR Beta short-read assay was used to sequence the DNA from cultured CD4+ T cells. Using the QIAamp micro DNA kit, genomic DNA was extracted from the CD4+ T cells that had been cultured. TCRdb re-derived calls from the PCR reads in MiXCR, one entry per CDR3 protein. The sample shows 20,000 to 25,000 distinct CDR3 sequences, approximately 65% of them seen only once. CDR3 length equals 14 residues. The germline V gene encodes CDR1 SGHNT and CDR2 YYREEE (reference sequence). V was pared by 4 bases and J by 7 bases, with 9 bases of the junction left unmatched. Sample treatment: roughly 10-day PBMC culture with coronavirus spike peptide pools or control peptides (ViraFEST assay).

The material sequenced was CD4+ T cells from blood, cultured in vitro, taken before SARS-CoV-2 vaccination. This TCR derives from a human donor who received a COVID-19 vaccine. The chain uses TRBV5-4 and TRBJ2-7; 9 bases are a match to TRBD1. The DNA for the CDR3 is TGTGCCAGCAGCACGGACAGGGGTTCGCAAGAGCAGTACTTC. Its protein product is CASSTDRGSQEQYF.